Each of the 14 T cell receptor beta chains below was sequenced from the same sample in a study of T cell repertoires in aging, cancer and after chemotherapy. Amplification of TCR beta used genomic DNA extracted from peripheral blood. Rearranged V-D-J TRB sequences were amplified with a mixed TRB-A/B primer pool. TCRdb used MiXCR to reprocess the multiplex PCR reads, holding one entry per CDR3 protein. The profile covers 4,000 or so distinct CDR3 sequences, with 20% to 30% appearing a single time and around 28% taken by the ten largest. Specimen: blood. These TCRs come from a human donor in good health. The donor label of this sample is uncertain.

V and J are TRBV6-6 and TRBJ1-1; TRBD1 agrees at 9 bases. The CDR3 length is 16 residues. Per germline, CDR1 MNHNY and CDR2 SVGAGI (reference sequence). The ends lost 5 bases at V and 1 base at J; junction bases unmatched: 8. The CDR3 DNA follows: TGTGCCAGCAGTCCTACAGGGGGCGCGGGGAACACTGAAGCTTTCTTT. Translation: CASSPTGGAGNTEAFF.

The V and J genes are TRBV7-9 and TRBJ2-3; D not resolved. V lost 5 bases, J lost 5 bases, and 5 bases lay in between. Germline lookup yields CDR1 SEHNR and CDR2 FQNEAQ (reference sequence). There are 11 residues in the CDR3. The CDR3 nucleotides read TGTGCCAGCAGCACCAGAGATACGCAGTATTTT. Encoded protein: CASSTRDTQYF.

By frequency in the sample, this clonotype is medium-sized. The chain joins TRBV18 to TRBJ1-4; D remains ambiguous. Germline CDR1 is KGHSH and CDR2 is LQKENI. Trimming removed 4 bases at V and 4 bases at J, with 13 bases between. The CDR3 has 15 amino acids. CDR3 bases: TGTGCCAGCTCACGTAGCCGACCGGATAATGAAAAACTGTTTTTT. Amino acid sequence: CASSRSRPDNEKLFF.

This clonotype is labeled as medium-sized. The chain combines TRBV29-1 with TRBJ1-1; a weak D match, TRBD1 (6 bases). Germline assignment: CDR1 SQVTM and CDR2 ANQGSEA. The ends were cut back, 2 bases at V and 8 bases at J, with 9 bases in the middle. The CDR3 covers 11 residues. The DNA for the CDR3 is TGCAGCGTTGAACTGACAGGAGAAGCTTTCTTT. It yields the protein CSVELTGEAFF.

This clonotype is categorized as medium-sized. The V call is TRBV19, the J call TRBJ1-2, with D unresolved. V lost 8 bases and J 8 bases, leaving 12 bases between the germline ends. This CDR3 region has 11 residues. The germline V gene encodes CDR1 LNHDA and CDR2 SQIVND (reference sequence). The CDR3 coding sequence is TGTGCCAGTCGCCGTTTCGAGGGCTACACCTTC. This encodes CASRRFEGYTF.

This clonotype is termed medium-sized. The chain is built from TRBV6-2 or TRBV6-3 and TRBJ2-1; D gene uncertain. Germline V lookup: CDR1 MNHEY, CDR2 SVGEGT. The CDR3 has 12 amino acids. V was trimmed by 3 bases and J by 10 bases, leaving 10 bases between them. The CDR3 DNA follows: TGTGCCAGCAGTTATATTCCAAGGGAGCAGTTCTTC. Protein: CASSYIPREQFF.

The chain uses TRBV20-1 and TRBJ1-4; D is undetermined. The CDR3 is made up of 13 amino acids. V lost 2 bases and J lost 10, with 14 bases in between. Germline loops: CDR1 DFQATT, CDR2 SNEGSKA (reference sequence). CDR3 nucleotide sequence: TGCAGTGCTAGACCCCCCTCCACGGGAAAACTGTTTTTT. Amino acid sequence: CSARPPSTGKLFF.

Judged by abundance, this clonotype is medium-sized (0.01 to 0.1%). This chain links TRBV19 with TRBJ2-1; TRBD2 matches 8 bases. There are 16 residues in the CDR3. The trim removed 7 bases at V and 0 bases at J, leaving 8 bases unmatched. Germline CDR1 is LNHDA and CDR2 is SQIVND (reference sequence). The CDR3 spells CASTSISGNSYNEQFF. CDR3 bases: TGTGCCAGTACCTCCATTAGCGGGAACTCCTACAATGAGCAGTTCTTC.

This clonotype ranks as medium-sized. The J gene is TRBJ1-4, the V gene TRBV5-5, with no clear D. V gave up 2 bases and J gave up 1 base, with 6 bases separating them. The CDR3 is made up of 14 amino acids. Germline lookup yields CDR1 SGHKS and CDR2 YYEKEE (reference sequence). The DNA of the CDR3 is TGTGCCAGCAGCTTTCGGGGAACTAATGAAAAACTGTTTTTT. It encodes CASSFRGTNEKLFF.

This chain connects TRBV7-2 to TRBJ1-4; D is unresolved. The V gene's germline CDR1 is SGHTA and CDR2 FQGNSA. The CDR3 consists of 12 residues. V was cut by 5 bases and J by 13 bases, with 14 bases left in between. CDR3 sequence reads: CASSREGVVLFF. CDR3 in DNA: TGTGCCAGCAGCCGCGAGGGAGTGGTACTGTTTTTT.

This clonotype was seen more than once but under ten times. J is TRBJ1-5 and V is TRBV20-1; D is possibly TRBD1 (5 bases). V was clipped by 6 bases and J by 4 bases, with 22 bases between them. The CDR3 sequence is 16 residues long. Germline V CDR1 and CDR2: DFQATT, SNEGSKA (reference sequence). The CDR3 spells CSAANTPGPINQPQHF. The CDR3 DNA follows: TGCAGTGCCGCTAATACCCCGGGACCGATTAATCAGCCCCAGCATTTT.

This clonotype was recorded a few times. The chain combines TRBV20-1 with TRBJ2-3; 11 nucleotides line up with TRBD2. The CDR3 has 16 amino acids. The germline CDR1 and CDR2 sequences are DFQATT and SNEGSKA (reference sequence). Trimming took 0 bases from V and 5 from J; bases not matched to a gene: 7. The CDR3 loop is CSARDQLAGDVDTQYF. DNA for the CDR3: TGCAGTGCTAGAGACCAACTAGCGGGAGACGTAGATACGCAGTATTTT.

This chain uses TRBV5-6 with TRBJ2-7, with a tentative D call TRBD2 (7 bases). Germline values: CDR1 SGHDT, CDR2 YYEEEE. Trimming shortened V by 8 bases and J by 3 bases, and 21 bases separated the two germline ends. The CDR3 consists of 15 residues. CDR3 sequence (DNA): TGTGCCAGTAACAAGGGGGGGCCAGAGGACTACGAGCAGTACTTC. Its translation: CASNKGGPEDYEQYF. The complete variable domain, with remaining parts taken from reference TRBV5-6 and TRBJ2-7, reads DAGVTQSPTHLIKTRGQQVTLRCSPKSGHDTVSWYQQALGQGPQFIFQYYEEEERQRGNFPDRFSGHQFPNYSSELNVNALLLGDSALYLCASNKGGPEDYEQYFGPGTRLTVT.

The CDR3 region has the DNA TGTGCCAGCAGTTCGGCGACAGGGACCAAAAATCAGCCCCAGCATTTT. This sequence encodes CASSSATGTKNQPQHF. The chain employs TRBV27 and TRBJ1-5, with 7 bases identical to TRBD1. The germline V gene has CDR1 MNHEY and CDR2 SMNVEV (reference sequence). CDR3 length equals 16 residues. The V gene end was trimmed by 4 bases and the J gene end by 4 bases; junction bases not matched to a gene: 10.